This T cell receptor (beta chain) was sequenced during a study of response to subunit inactivated influenza vaccine. Study conclusions and caveats: The study's authors posited that every seasonal influenza vaccination enlists few new T cells.

The germline V gene has CDR1 SGHDN and CDR2 FVKESK. This CDR3 has 14 residues. V was cut by 4 bases and J by 1 base, with 7 bases left in between. TCRdb reanalysed the RT-PCR reads using MiXCR and keeps one entry per CDR3 protein. The repertoire has 600,000 to 850,000 distinct CDR3 sequences, less than 15% of them found once; the top ten carry about 7.6%. This clonotype was seen repeatedly, ten times or more. What it recognizes is unknown. The J gene is TRBJ2-2, the V gene TRBV14; no clear D. Here the sequenced sample was PBMCs from blood, taken 14 days before vaccination. The receptor's source is a man between 45 and 60 years old who received an inactivated influenza vaccine. The CDR3 DNA reads TGTGCCAGCAGCCCGCCTAGGAACACCGGGGAGCTGTTTTTT. Its protein product is CASSPPRNTGELFF.